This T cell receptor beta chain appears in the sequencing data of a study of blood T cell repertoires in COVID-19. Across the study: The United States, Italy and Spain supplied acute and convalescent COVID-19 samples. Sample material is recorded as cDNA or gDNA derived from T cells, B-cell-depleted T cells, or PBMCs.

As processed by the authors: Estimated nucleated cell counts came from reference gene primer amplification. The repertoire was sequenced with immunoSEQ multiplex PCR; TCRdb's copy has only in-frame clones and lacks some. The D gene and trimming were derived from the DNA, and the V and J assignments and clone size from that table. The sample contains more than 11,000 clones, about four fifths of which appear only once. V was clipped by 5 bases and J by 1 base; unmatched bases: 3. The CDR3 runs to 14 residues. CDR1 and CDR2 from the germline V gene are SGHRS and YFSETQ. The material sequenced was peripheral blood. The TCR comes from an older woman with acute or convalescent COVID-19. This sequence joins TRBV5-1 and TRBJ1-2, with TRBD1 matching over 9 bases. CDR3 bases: TGCGCCAGCAGTCTGGACAGGGGTAACTATGGCTACACCTTC. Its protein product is CASSLDRGNYGYTF.